This T cell receptor beta chain was sequenced during a study of blood T cell repertoires in COVID-19. Overall study context: Acute-phase and convalescent COVID-19 samples originated in the United States, Italy and Spain.

Some clones are missing from TCRdb's copy, which holds only in-frame ones; the method was immunoSEQ multiplex PCR. Among some 190,000 clones listed, roughly three quarters were seen once. The CDR3 totals 14 residues. The V gene lost 2 bases and the J gene lost 4 bases, with 15 bases spanning the gap. CDR1 and CDR2 (germline): GTSNPN, SVGIG (reference sequence). The V gene is TRBV30, the J gene TRBJ2-7, with D perhaps matching TRBD2 (6 bases). Specimen: PBMCs or T cells enriched from blood (not recorded which). This TCR came from a man in his sixties who had been exposed to COVID-19. The CDR3 here is CAWSSGTSGYEQYF. In DNA, the CDR3 is TGTGCCTGGAGTTCAGGGACTTCCGGGTACGAGCAGTACTTC.